This entry lists 20 T cell receptor beta chains sequenced from one sample in a study of blood T cell repertoires in COVID-19. Some clones are missing from TCRdb's copy, which holds only in-frame ones; the method was immunoSEQ multiplex PCR. The sample contains around 43,000 clones, about 88% of which appear only once. Sample: peripheral blood. All receptors derive from a man over 45 in a cohort sampled during active COVID-19.

This chain links TRBV4-1 with TRBJ1-1; TRBD1 aligns across 7 bases. Trimming cost V 0 bases and J 6 bases; bases outside gene matches: 7. Germline values: CDR1 MGHRA, CDR2 YSYEKL. CDR3 size: 15 residues. In DNA form, the CDR3 reads TGCGCCAGCAGCCAAGATGCAGGGGGGAGTGCTGAAGCTTTCTTT. It yields the protein CASSQDAGGSAEAFF.

This clone was picked up a small number of times. The CDR3 coding sequence is TGTGCCAGCAGACACACAGGGGGCACTGGAAACACCATATATTTT. Its translation is CASRHTGGTGNTIYF. This sequence joins TRBV6-5 and TRBJ1-3; 9 positions agree with TRBD1. The CDR3 has 15 residues. V lost 6 bases, J lost 2 bases, and 5 bases stayed unmatched. Germline loops: CDR1 MNHEY, CDR2 SVGAGI.

The V call is TRBV4-1, the J call TRBJ1-1; 7 bases map to TRBD1. The germline gives CDR1 MGHRA, CDR2 YSYEKL. With V trimmed by 5 bases and J by 0 bases, 12 bases remained unmatched. The length of the CDR3 is 17 residues. In DNA form, the CDR3 reads TGCGCCAGCAGCTCTACAGGGGCCAGGGGGGTGAACACTGAAGCTTTCTTT. Translated, it gives CASSSTGARGVNTEAFF.

This clone appeared once. The rearrangement links TRBV19 to TRBJ1-5, with a possible D match to TRBD1 (5 bases). V was shortened by 7 bases and J by 0 bases, with 16 bases between the two germline ends. This CDR3 is 16 amino acids long. CDR1 and CDR2 from the germline V gene are LNHDA and SQIVND (reference sequence). CDR3 nucleotides: TGTGCCAGTACCAAAAAGACAGTCTATAGCAATCAGCCCCAGCATTTT. It codes for CASTKKTVYSNQPQHF.

The chain recombines TRBV2 with TRBJ2-1; 10 bases fit TRBD2. Germline V gene lookup returns CDR1 SNHLY and CDR2 FYNNEI. V dropped 4 bases and J dropped 7; count of bases not matched to a gene: 7. The CDR3 totals 15 residues. The CDR3 loop reads CASSAASGSYNEQFF. CDR3 in DNA: TGTGCCAGCAGTGCCGCTAGCGGGAGTTATAATGAGCAGTTCTTC.

The CDR3 loop is CASSVDRESALHF. In DNA, the CDR3 is TGTGCCAGCAGCGTAGACAGGGAGTCGGCCCTCCACTTT. The chain combines TRBV9 with TRBJ1-6; a weak D match, TRBD1 (6 bases). Trimming pared 0 bases from V and 14 bases from J, leaving 12 bases between. The germline V gene encodes CDR1 SGDLS and CDR2 YYNGEE. The CDR3 totals 13 residues. Variable domain in full (rest from reference TRBV9 and TRBJ1-6): DSGVTQTPKHLITATGQRVTLRCSPRSGDLSVYWYQQSLDQGLQFLIQYYNGEERAKGNILERFSAQQFPDLHSELNLSSLELGDSALYFCASSVDRESALHFGNGTRLTVT.

In this sample, this clone turned up once. V usage is TRBV11-2 and J usage is TRBJ1-4; maybe TRBD1 (5 bases). V lost 1 base, J lost 5 bases, and 11 bases lay in between. CDR1 SGHAT and CDR2 FQNNGV come from the germline V gene. There are 15 residues in the CDR3. CDR3 coding DNA: TGTGCCAGCAGCTTAGTATTCAGGGCGAATGAAAAACTGTTTTTT. Its translation is CASSLVFRANEKLFF. Using reference TRBV11-2 and TRBJ1-4 for the parts outside the CDR3, the full variable domain is EAGVAQSPRYKIIEKRQSVAFWCNPISGHATLYWYQQILGQGPKLLIQFQNNGVVDDSQLPKDRFSAERLKGVDSTLKIQPAKLEDSAVYLCASSLVFRANEKLFFGSGTQLSVL.

This sequence joins TRBV5-3 and TRBJ2-7; 12 positions match TRBD2. TRBV5-3 is an ORF; its function is uncertain. V shed 4 bases, J shed 5 bases, and the junction held 16 bases outside the gene matches. The CDR3 sequence is 18 residues long. The CDR3 reads CARSPRTSGAKGEHEQYV. In DNA, the CDR3 is TGTGCCAGAAGCCCCCGGACTAGCGGGGCGAAAGGAGAGCACGAGCAGTACGTC.

The chain joins TRBV25-1 to TRBJ1-1; TRBD1 might be the D (6 bases). In germline, CDR1 is MGHDK, CDR2 SYGVNS. V dropped 5 bases and J dropped 1 base, with 14 bases sitting between them. The CDR3 spans 15 residues. CDR3 bases: TGTGCCAGCAGTCGAACAGGGATGGGGAACACTGAAGCTTTCTTT. Translation: CASSRTGMGNTEAFF. The complete variable domain, with remaining parts taken from reference TRBV25-1 and TRBJ1-1, reads EADIYQTPRYLVIGTGKKITLECSQTMGHDKMYWYQQDPGMELHLIHYSYGVNSTEKGDLSSESTVSRIRTEHFPLTLESARPSHTSQYLCASSRTGMGNTEAFFGQGTRLTVV.

The V call is TRBV3-1 (or the pseudogene TRBV3-2), the J call TRBJ2-2; 7 bases agree with TRBD1. The CDR3 has 15 residues. V was clipped by 7 bases and J by 5 bases; unmatched bases: 10. Germline V lookup: CDR1 LGHDT, CDR2 YNNKEL (reference sequence). CDR3 DNA sequence: TGTGCCAGCATAGAGTCAGGGGGTGGAACCGGGGAGCTGTTTTTT. Its protein product is CASIESGGGTGELFF.

The chain has TRBV5-3 and TRBJ2-7; 12 positions agree with TRBD2. TRBV5-3 is an ORF, and what it does is uncertain. V lost 4 bases to trimming and J lost 0 bases; unmatched junction nucleotides: 5. The CDR3 totals 16 residues. The CDR3 loop is CARSARTSGTSYEQYV. DNA for the CDR3: TGTGCCAGAAGCGCAAGGACTAGCGGGACCTCCTACGAGCAGTACGTC.

V and J are TRBV5-6 and TRBJ1-5; no clear D. The CDR3 is made up of 14 amino acids. The ends were cut back, 0 bases at V and 3 bases at J, with 7 bases in the middle. Per the germline V gene, CDR1 is SGHDT and CDR2 is YYEEEE. Here the CDR3 reads CASSLVGSNQPQHF. CDR3 DNA sequence: TGTGCCAGCAGCTTGGTCGGGTCCAATCAGCCCCAGCATTTT. Full variable domain (outside the CDR3, taken from reference TRBV5-6 and TRBJ1-5): DAGVTQSPTHLIKTRGQQVTLRCSPKSGHDTVSWYQQALGQGPQFIFQYYEEEERQRGNFPDRFSGHQFPNYSSELNVNALLLGDSALYLCASSLVGSNQPQHFGDGTRLSIL.

The chain uses TRBV14 and TRBJ2-3, with D perhaps TRBD1 (5 bases). The CDR3 is 17 amino acids. V was shortened by 1 base and J by 0 bases, with 14 bases between the two germline ends. CDR1 is SGHDN, CDR2 FVKESK, per germline. CDR3 bases: TGTGCCAGCAGCCAAGGAAGGGGCGTCGAAAGCACAGATACGCAGTATTTT. Amino acids: CASSQGRGVESTDTQYF.

This chain uses TRBV5-6 with TRBJ2-7, with 8 positions matching TRBD1. CDR1 SGHDT and CDR2 YYEEEE come from the germline V gene. The CDR3 is 15 amino acids. J was trimmed by 7 bases and V by 1 base; bases with no gene match: 10. Here the CDR3 DNA reads TGTGCCAGCAGCTTGCCCGGACAGGGTTCGGGGGAGCAGTACTTC. It codes for CASSLPGQGSGEQYF.

The CDR3 is CASSPIQGIENQPQHF. DNA of the CDR3: TGCGCCAGCAGCCCAATCCAGGGGATCGAGAATCAGCCCCAGCATTTT. The chain has TRBV4-1 and TRBJ1-5, with a tentative D call TRBD1 (6 bases). Trimming shortened V by 4 bases and J by 4 bases, and 17 bases separated the two germline ends. CDR3 length: 16 residues. The germline gives CDR1 MGHRA, CDR2 YSYEKL.

This clone was recorded once. The gene calls are TRBV9 and TRBJ2-3; 15 bases align to TRBD2. CDR3 length: 18 residues. Trimming removed 4 bases from V and 2 bases from J; junction bases left unmatched: 8. Per germline, CDR1 SGDLS and CDR2 YYNGEE. The CDR3 nucleotides are TGTGCCAGCAGCTGGCGGACTAGCGGGAGGGAGAACACAGATACGCAGTATTTT. Translating gives CASSWRTSGRENTDTQYF. The variable domain in full, completed from reference TRBV9 and TRBJ2-3, reads DSGVTQTPKHLITATGQRVTLRCSPRSGDLSVYWYQQSLDQGLQFLIQYYNGEERAKGNILERFSAQQFPDLHSELNLSSLELGDSALYFCASSWRTSGRENTDTQYFGPGTRLTVL.

The J gene is TRBJ2-1, the V gene TRBV7-2, with TRBD2 matching over 10 bases. This CDR3 spans 16 amino acids. Germline CDR1 is SGHTA and CDR2 is FQGNSA. Trimming took 3 bases from V and 7 from J; bases not matched to a gene: 9. The CDR3 region has the DNA TGTGCCAGCAGCTTCCTTCCTAGCGGGAGTGGTAATGAGCAGTTCTTC. This gives the protein CASSFLPSGSGNEQFF.

This chain links TRBV25-1 with TRBJ2-5, with TRBD1 matching 7 bases. CDR1 MGHDK and CDR2 SYGVNS come from the germline V gene. The junction had 6 bases not matched to a gene; V was cut back by 3 bases and J by 2 bases. The CDR3 sequence is 15 residues long. CDR3 nucleotide sequence: TGTGCCAGCAGTGACCCGACAGGGTGGCAAGAGACCCAGTACTTC. Translated: CASSDPTGWQETQYF.

The CDR3 spells CASSPLGTGVEKLFF. The CDR3 nucleotides are TGTGCCAGCAGTCCACTCGGGACAGGGGTTGAAAAACTGTTTTTT. The chain is built from TRBV27 and TRBJ1-4; 10 positions match TRBD1. Germline CDR1 reads MNHEY; CDR2 reads SMNVEV (reference sequence). This CDR3 region has 15 residues. After removal of 5 bases from V and 7 bases from J, the junction contained 7 bases not matched to a gene.

The genes are TRBV15 and TRBJ2-1, with D possibly matching TRBD2 (6 bases). Germline-derived CDR1 and CDR2 are LNHNV and YYDKDF (reference sequence). This CDR3 contains 16 residues. Deletions cut 5 bases from V and 5 bases from J, with 19 bases between. The CDR3 region is CATSPPLEGSHNEQFF. CDR3 in DNA: TGTGCCACCAGCCCCCCTCTGGAGGGGTCCCACAATGAGCAGTTCTTC.